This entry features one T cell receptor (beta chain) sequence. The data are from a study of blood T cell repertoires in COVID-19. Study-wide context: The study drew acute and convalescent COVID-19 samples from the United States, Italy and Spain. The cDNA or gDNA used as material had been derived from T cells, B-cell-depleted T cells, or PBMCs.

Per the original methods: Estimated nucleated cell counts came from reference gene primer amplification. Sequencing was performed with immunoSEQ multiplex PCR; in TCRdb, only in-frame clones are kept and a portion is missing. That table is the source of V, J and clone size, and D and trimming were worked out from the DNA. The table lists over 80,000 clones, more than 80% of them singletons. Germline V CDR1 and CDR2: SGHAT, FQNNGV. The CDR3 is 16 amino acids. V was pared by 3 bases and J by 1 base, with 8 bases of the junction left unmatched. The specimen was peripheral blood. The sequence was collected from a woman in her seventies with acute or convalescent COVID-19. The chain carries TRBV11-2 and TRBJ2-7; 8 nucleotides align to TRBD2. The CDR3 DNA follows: TGTGCCAGCAGCTTCGCTAGCGGGCGGATTTCCTACGAGCAGTACTTC. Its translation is CASSFASGRISYEQYF.